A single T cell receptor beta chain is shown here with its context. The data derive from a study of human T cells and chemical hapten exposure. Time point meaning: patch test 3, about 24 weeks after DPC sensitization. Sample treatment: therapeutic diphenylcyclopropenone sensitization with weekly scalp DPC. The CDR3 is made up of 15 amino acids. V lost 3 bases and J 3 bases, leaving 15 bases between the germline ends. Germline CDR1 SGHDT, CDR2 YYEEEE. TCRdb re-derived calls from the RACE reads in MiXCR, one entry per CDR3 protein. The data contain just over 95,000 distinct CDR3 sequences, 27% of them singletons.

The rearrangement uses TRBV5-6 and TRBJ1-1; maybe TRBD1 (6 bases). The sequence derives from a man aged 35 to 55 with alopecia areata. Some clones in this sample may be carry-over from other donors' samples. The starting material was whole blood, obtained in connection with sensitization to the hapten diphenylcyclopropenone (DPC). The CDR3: CASSSVREGDTEAFF. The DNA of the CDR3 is TGTGCCAGCAGCTCGGTTAGGGAGGGGGACACTGAAGCTTTCTTT.